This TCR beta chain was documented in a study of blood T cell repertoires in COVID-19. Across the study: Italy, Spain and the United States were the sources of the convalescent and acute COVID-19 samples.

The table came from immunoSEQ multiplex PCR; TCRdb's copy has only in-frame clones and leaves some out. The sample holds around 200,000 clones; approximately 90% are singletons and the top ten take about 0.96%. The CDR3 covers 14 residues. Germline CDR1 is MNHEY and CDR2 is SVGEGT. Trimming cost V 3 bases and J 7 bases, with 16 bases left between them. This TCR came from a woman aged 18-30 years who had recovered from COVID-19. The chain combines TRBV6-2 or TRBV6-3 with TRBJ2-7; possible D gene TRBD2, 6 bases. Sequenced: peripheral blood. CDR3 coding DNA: TGTGCCAGCAGTTATGGAGGGAGCGCGAAAGAGCAGTACGTC. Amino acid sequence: CASSYGGSAKEQYV.